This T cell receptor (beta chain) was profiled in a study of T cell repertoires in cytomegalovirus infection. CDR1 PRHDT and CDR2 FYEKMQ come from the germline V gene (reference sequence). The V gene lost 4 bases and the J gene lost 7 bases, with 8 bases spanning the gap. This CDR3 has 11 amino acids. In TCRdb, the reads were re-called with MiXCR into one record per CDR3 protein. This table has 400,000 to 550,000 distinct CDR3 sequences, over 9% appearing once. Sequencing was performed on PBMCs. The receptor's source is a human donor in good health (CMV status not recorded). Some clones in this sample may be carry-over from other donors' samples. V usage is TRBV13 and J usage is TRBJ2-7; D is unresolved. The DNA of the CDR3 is TGTGCCAGCAGCTCCTCTAGAGAGCAGTACTTC. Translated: CASSSSREQYF. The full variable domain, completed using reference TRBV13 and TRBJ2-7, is AAGVIQSPRHLIKEKRETATLKCYPIPRHDTVYWYQQGPGQDPQFLISFYEKMQSDKGSIPDRFSAQQFSDYHSELNMSSLELGDSALYFCASSSSREQYFGPGTRLTVT.